This TCR beta chain appears in the sequencing data of a study of cytomegalovirus exposure and HLA in healthy donors. TCRdb keeps only in-frame clones here, not all; method: immunoSEQ multiplex PCR. The sample has roughly 120,000 clones, approximately 89% seen once. V was clipped by 5 bases and J by 6 bases, with 11 bases between them. CDR3 length: 13 residues. CDR1 and CDR2 (germline): SGHTA, FQGTGA. The sample taken for sequencing was PBMCs. The V and J genes are TRBV7-3 and TRBJ2-1, with D maybe TRBD1 (6 bases). The receptor was derived from a woman between 18 and 29 years old in good health and CMV-seronegative. The CDR3 here is CASSDGQFNEQFF. The CDR3 DNA follows: TGTGCCAGCAGCGACGGACAGTTCAATGAGCAGTTCTTC.